This record covers a single T cell receptor beta chain. The source of the sample is a study of control samples from healthy donors and cancer patients. The repertoire was sequenced with immunoSEQ multiplex PCR; TCRdb's copy has only in-frame clones and lacks some. The sample has some 150,000 clones; 96% are singletons. This CDR3 has 16 amino acids. The germline gives CDR1 MDHEN, CDR2 SYDVKM. V lost 2 bases, J lost 5 bases, and 8 bases stayed unmatched. This rearrangement joins TRBV28 to TRBJ1-4; 7 bases fit TRBD1. The material sequenced was blood. The receptor comes from a woman in her thirties in good health. CDR3 in DNA: TGTGCCAGCAGTTTAGAGATGCCGGGACAGAATGAAAAACTGTTTTTT. Its protein is CASSLEMPGQNEKLFF. Based on the CDR3 plus reference TRBV28 and TRBJ1-4, the full variable domain is DVKVTQSSRYLVKRTGEKVFLECVQDMDHENMFWYRQDPGLGLRLIYFSYDVKMKEKGDIPEGYSVSREKKERFSLILESASTNQTSMYLCASSLEMPGQNEKLFFGSGTQLSVL.